Listed below are T cell receptor beta chains from one sample, sequenced in a study of blood T cells in healthy people across ages. TCRdb independently ran MiXCR on the 5' RACE reads; one entry per CDR3 protein. The sample lists some 1.4 million distinct CDR3 sequences, roughly 45% occurring once. Sequenced input: blood. The origin of the receptors is a woman under 30 in good health. Both conserved end residues are part of each CDR3. A D gene is named only where the DNA matches it firmly. Clone size is shown for a subset of rows, as once, few, many or a class of expanded clone.

J,size,D,V,DNA,CDR3
TRBJ2-3,few,.,TRBV5-1,TGCGCCAGCAGCTTGGCCAGGCTAGCGAGTATCCCAGATACGCAGTATTTT,CASSLARLASIPDTQYF
TRBJ2-1,.,TRBD2,TRBV7-2,TGTGCCAGCACCAGGGAGGGTCCTGGCCATGAGCAGTTCTTC,CASTREGPGHEQFF
TRBJ2-7,few,.,TRBV7-9,TGTGCCAGCAGCTTATTAAGTGGACACGAGCAGTACTTC,CASSLLSGHEQYF
TRBJ2-1,.,.,TRBV7-2,TGTGCCAGCAGCGCCGGAATTAACCGGGGCAATGAGCAGTTCTTC,CASSAGINRGNEQFF
TRBJ2-7,few,TRBD2,TRBV10-1,TGCGCCAGCAGTGATGGGCTAGCGGGAGCCGAGCAGTACTTC,CASSDGLAGAEQYF
TRBJ2-2,.,.,TRBV5-1,TGCGCCAGCAGCTTCCCCAGGGTAGACACCGGGGAGCTGTTTTTT,CASSFPRVDTGELFF
TRBJ2-3,.,.,TRBV6-5,TGTGCCAGCAGGACAGAACGTGGGAAAAGCACAGATACGCAGTATTTT,CASRTERGKSTDTQYF
TRBJ2-7,.,.,TRBV6-5,TGTGCCAGCAGTTACGGGACACGAGGGGACGAGCAGTACTTC,CASSYGTRGDEQYF
TRBJ1-1,.,.,TRBV5-1,TGCGCCAGCAGCCTTGACACGGGCACTGAAGCTTTCTTT,CASSLDTGTEAFF
TRBJ2-7,.,TRBD1,TRBV20-1,TGCAGTGCTAGAGGCCAGGGGGCCACCTACGAGCAGTACTTC,CSARGQGATYEQYF
TRBJ2-3,few,TRBD2,TRBV9,TGTGCCAGTTCGACTAGCGGATCAGATACGCAGTATTTT,CASSTSGSDTQYF
TRBJ2-5,few,.,TRBV29-1,TGCAGCGTTGAAGGGGCCGGGCGCCAAGAGACCCAGTACTTC,CSVEGAGRQETQYF
TRBJ1-2,few,.,TRBV6-6,TGTGCCAGCAGTTACTCGAGGCAGGGAGATGGCTACACCTTC,CASSYSRQGDGYTF
TRBJ2-1,.,TRBD2,TRBV3-1,TGTGCCAGCAGCCAAGATCGGGCTAGCGGGGGTAGCTCCTACAATGGGCAGTTCTTC,CASSQDRASGGSSYNGQFF
TRBJ2-5,many,.,TRBV18,TGTGCCAGCTCAGGCCTAGGCGGCCAAGAGACCCAGTACTTC,CASSGLGGQETQYF
TRBJ2-7,.,.,TRBV5-1,TGCGCCAGCAGCTTGGCACAGCATATGGGAAATGAGCAGTACTTC,CASSLAQHMGNEQYF
TRBJ2-1,.,.,TRBV20-1,TGCAGTGCTAGATGTCAAGGGGGCAATGAGCAGTTCTTC,CSARCQGGNEQFF
TRBJ2-1,.,.,TRBV18,TGTGCCAGCTCACAGCAGGGGTTCTCCCACAATGAGCAGTTCTTC,CASSQQGFSHNEQFF
TRBJ1-1,.,TRBD1,TRBV29-1,TGCAGCGTCGTGACAGGGCAAAACACTGAAGCTTTCTTT,CSVVTGQNTEAFF
TRBJ2-4,.,.,TRBV4-3,TGCGCCAGCAGCCAAGATAAAGGCCGTTGGGGGGCCAAAAACATTCAGTACTTC,CASSQDKGRWGAKNIQYF
TRBJ2-7,.,.,TRBV11-2,TGTGCCAGCAGCTTACCGGTATTGTCTTGGGACAACTCCTACGAGCAGTACTTC,CASSLPVLSWDNSYEQYF
TRBJ1-2,.,TRBD1,TRBV5-6,TGTGCCAGCAGCTCGTATGGACAGGGGACAACCAACTATGGCTACACCTTC,CASSSYGQGTTNYGYTF
TRBJ1-5,.,.,TRBV20-1,TGCAGTGCTCGCGGAGAGGACGGGCAGCCCCAGCATTTT,CSARGEDGQPQHF
TRBJ2-7,.,TRBD1,TRBV5-1,TGCGCCAGCAGCTTGAGGGGACAGACGGGCGAGCAGTACTTC,CASSLRGQTGEQYF
TRBJ2-3,few,.,TRBV4-2,TGTGCCAGCAGCCAAGTAGTGCGGGGATTTATCACAGATACGCAGTATTTT,CASSQVVRGFITDTQYF